This T cell receptor (beta chain) came from a study of cytotoxic CD8 clonotypes in ibrutinib-treated CLL. Generated by immunoSEQ multiplex PCR, the TCRdb table keeps only in-frame clones and is missing some. The sample carries 150,000 to 200,000 clones, approximately 91% recorded once. The CDR3 is 14 residues long. CDR1 is SGHKS and CDR2 is YYEKEE in the germline V gene (reference sequence). The V gene end was trimmed by 2 bases and the J gene end by 4 bases; junction bases not matched to a gene: 1. The genes are TRBV5-5 and TRBJ1-5; 9 bases are shared with TRBD1. This clonotype was sampled from a human donor with chronic lymphocytic leukemia. The source was PBMCs, collected at disease progression, from a patient treated with ibrutinib. The chain's CDR3 is CASSFDRGNQPQHF. For the CDR3, the DNA is TGTGCCAGCAGCTTCGACAGGGGGAATCAGCCCCAGCATTTT.